This T cell receptor beta chain was observed in a study of OX40 agonist ivuxolimab in advanced cancers. For the study at large: The study gave patients intravenous ivuxolimab at 0.01 to 10 mg/kg every 2 weeks. A history of anti-PD-1, anti-PD-L1 or anti-CTLA-4 therapy was acceptable, and approximately 40% had some. General observations from the study: Clonal expansion was seen in CD4+ and CD8+ blood T cells by week 6 at 0.1 to 3.0 mg/kg.

As to this clone: Its specificity is not known.

The table came from immunoSEQ multiplex PCR; TCRdb's copy has only in-frame clones and leaves some out. The table includes 40,000 to 60,000 clones, around nine tenths detected once. J was trimmed by 6 bases and V by 3 bases; bases with no gene match: 1. The CDR3 contains 13 residues. Per the germline V gene, CDR1 is SGHDN and CDR2 is FVKESK. This TCR was sampled from an adult with an advanced solid tumor such as melanoma, head and neck, liver or kidney cancer. The sequenced sample was CD4+ or CD8+ T cells sorted from blood, obtained in a trial of the OX40 agonist ivuxolimab. The chain uses TRBV14 and TRBJ2-2; 7 bases fit TRBD1. CDR3 nucleotide sequence: TGTGCCAGCAGCCAGCAGGGGGCCGGGGAGCTGTTTTTT. Its protein product is CASSQQGAGELFF.